These 12 T cell receptor beta chains originate from one sample sequenced in a study of blood T cell repertoires in COVID-19. The assay was immunoSEQ multiplex PCR, and TCRdb's table has in-frame clones only and misses some. The data contain fewer than 200,000 clones, approximately 86% of them singletons. The sample consisted of peripheral blood. The receptors here all came from a middle-aged man with active or convalescent COVID-19.

In its sample, this clone was seen once. The J gene is TRBJ2-3, the V gene TRBV11-3, with D tentatively TRBD1 (6 bases). Germline values: CDR1 SGHNT, CDR2 YENEEA. The CDR3 loop spans 14 amino acids. V was clipped by 4 bases and J by 6 bases, with 14 bases between them. The CDR3 bases are TGTGCCAGCAGCTGGGGCAGGGGCGGCGATACGCAGTATTTT. It translates to CASSWGRGGDTQYF. Combining the CDR3 with reference TRBV11-3 and TRBJ2-3 gives the whole variable domain EAGVVQSPRYKIIEKKQPVAFWCNPISGHNTLYWYLQNLGQGPELLIRYENEEAVDDSQLPKDRFSAERLKGVDSTLKIQPAELGDSAVYLCASSWGRGGDTQYFGPGTRLTVL.

V usage is TRBV30 and J usage is TRBJ1-2, with 9 bases fitting TRBD1. Trimming took 3 bases from V and 4 from J; bases not matched to a gene: 3. CDR1 is GTSNPN and CDR2 is SVGIG in the germline V gene (reference sequence). The CDR3 runs 13 residues. The CDR3 here is CAWSPDRGYGYTF. The CDR3 nucleotides are TGTGCCTGGAGCCCGGACAGGGGCTATGGCTACACCTTC.

This clone came up a few times. The CDR3 protein is CASTPWGGQTEAFF. CDR3 DNA: TGTGCCAGTACTCCTTGGGGGGGCCAGACTGAAGCTTTCTTT. The rearrangement joins TRBV19 to TRBJ1-1; maybe TRBD1 (6 bases). V was clipped by 7 bases and J by 5 bases, with 17 bases between them. CDR1 is LNHDA, CDR2 SQIVND, per germline (reference sequence). This CDR3 contains 14 residues.

V is TRBV28 and J is TRBJ1-1, with 9 bases lining up with TRBD1. CDR3 size: 16 residues. The V segment lost 6 bases and the J segment 3 bases; nucleotides outside the gene matches: 11. Germline loops: CDR1 MDHEN, CDR2 SYDVKM. The CDR3 sequence is CASRTGTGLRDTEAFF. CDR3 DNA sequence: TGTGCCAGCAGAACCGGGACAGGGCTGAGAGACACTGAAGCTTTCTTT.

V is TRBV7-2 and J is TRBJ2-3, with TRBD1 matching 7 bases. The CDR3 is made up of 19 amino acids. J lost 0 bases, V lost 3 bases, and 15 bases had no gene match. CDR1 and CDR2 from the germline V gene are SGHTA and FQGNSA. The CDR3 nucleotides are TGTGCCAGCAGCTTTTCCCCGTGGGGACAGCCCGCTAGCACAGATACGCAGTATTTT. Residues: CASSFSPWGQPASTDTQYF. The full variable domain, rest sourced from reference TRBV7-2 and TRBJ2-3, is GAGVSQSPSNKVTEKGKDVELRCDPISGHTALYWYRQSLGQGLEFLIYFQGNSAPDKSGLPSDRFSAERTGGSVSTLTIQRTQQEDSAVYLCASSFSPWGQPASTDTQYFGPGTRLTVL.

The chain joins TRBV5-1 to TRBJ2-7; 11 bases align to TRBD1. This CDR3 spans 15 amino acids. CDR1 is SGHRS and CDR2 is YFSETQ in the germline V gene. J gave up 6 bases and V 2 bases, and 7 bases lay outside the gene matches. CDR3 in amino acids: CASSFRTGGGSEQYF. The CDR3, as DNA: TGCGCCAGCAGCTTTAGGACAGGGGGCGGCAGCGAGCAGTACTTC.

The chain employs TRBV2 and TRBJ2-5; weak D call: TRBD2 (6 bases). Germline-derived CDR1 and CDR2 are SNHLY and FYNNEI. CDR3 length: 15 residues. Trimming shortened V by 6 bases and J by 2 bases, and 16 bases separated the two germline ends. CDR3 bases: TGTGCCAGCAGGACCCTGGGGGGAGAACAAGAGACCCAGTACTTC. It translates to CASRTLGGEQETQYF.

The chain uses TRBV29-1 and TRBJ2-3, with TRBD2 identical over 8 bases. The CDR3 is 14 residues long. V shed 3 bases and J 3 bases; nucleotides not matched to a gene: 5. Germline lookup yields CDR1 SQVTM and CDR2 ANQGSEA. The CDR3 nucleotides read TGCAGCGTTGAGGGCGGGGGGAGTACAGATACGCAGTATTTT. It encodes CSVEGGGSTDTQYF.

The chain uses TRBV3-1 (or the pseudogene TRBV3-2) and TRBJ2-3, with D possibly matching TRBD2 (6 bases). This CDR3 comprises 16 residues. Looked up from germline, CDR1 is LGHDT and CDR2 is YNNKEL (reference sequence). Trimming took off 4 bases at V and 5 bases at J, with 19 bases between the two ends. CDR3 region: CASSPGGALLGDTQYF. CDR3 sequence (DNA): TGTGCCAGCAGCCCGGGCGGGGCCTTACTGGGAGATACGCAGTATTTT.

V gene TRBV29-1 combines with J gene TRBJ1-6, with a weak D call TRBD1 (6 bases). Germline CDR1 is SQVTM and CDR2 is ANQGSEA. The V end was cut by 7 bases, the J end by 4 bases, with 11 bases between. This CDR3 spans 13 amino acids. CDR3 coding DNA: TGCAGCGCCATACAGGGTTATAATTCACCCCTCCACTTT. Its protein product is CSAIQGYNSPLHF.

This clone was counted a single time. This rearrangement joins TRBV27 to TRBJ1-5; 7 bases map to TRBD1. Germline lookup yields CDR1 MNHEY and CDR2 SMNVEV (reference sequence). V was clipped by 6 bases and J by 4 bases; unmatched bases: 6. The CDR3 has 14 amino acids. The CDR3 region is CASSSGTVNQPQHF. The CDR3 DNA follows: TGTGCCAGCAGCTCCGGGACAGTGAATCAGCCCCAGCATTTT.

The chain recombines TRBV6-2 or TRBV6-3 with TRBJ1-2; D is unclear. Trimming stripped 5 bases from V and 4 bases from J, with 11 bases between. The CDR3 consists of 13 residues. From germline, CDR1 is MNHEY and CDR2 SVGEGT. The CDR3 DNA reads as TGTGCCAGCAGTGATGCCACAGCCTATGGCTACACCTTC. Translated, it gives CASSDATAYGYTF.